This T cell receptor (beta chain) was profiled in a study of blood T cells in healthy people across ages. The use of a sample-barcoded 5' primer and a J-beta primer mix characterized a second PCR of roughly 7 to 11 cycles. From the 5' RACE reads, TCRdb called clonotypes with MiXCR, one entry per CDR3 protein. This table has about 500,000 distinct CDR3 sequences, more than 20% appearing once. The CDR3 extends over 17 amino acids. V dropped 0 bases and J dropped 4 bases, with 15 bases sitting between them. Germline CDR1 is ENHRY and CDR2 is SYGVKD. This sample was also put to use in a study of T cells of mothers and their children.

The source of this sequence is a boy aged 5-17 years in good health. Source material: blood. This chain connects TRBV10-3 to TRBJ2-2; possible D gene TRBD2, 6 bases. The CDR3 loop reads CAISESIGSGSTGELFF. The CDR3 DNA follows: TGTGCCATCAGTGAGTCGATTGGGTCCGGGAGCACCGGGGAGCTGTTTTTT.